The 10 T cell receptor beta chains in this list originate from one sample, sequenced in a study of T cell repertoires in cytomegalovirus infection. One entry per CDR3 protein results from TCRdb running MiXCR on the reads. The profile shows about 200,000 distinct CDR3 sequences, 7.5% to 10% of them singletons. Sequencing was done on a sample of PBMCs. The receptors stem from a human donor in good health (CMV status not recorded). Some clones in this sample may be carry-over from other donors' samples.

This clonotype was observed at least ten times. The rearrangement links TRBV7-2 to TRBJ2-6; 11 nucleotides line up with TRBD2. Per the germline V gene, CDR1 is SGHTA and CDR2 is FQGNSA. Unmatched junction bases numbered 7, after V lost 4 bases and J lost 2 bases. There are 18 residues in the CDR3. As DNA, the CDR3 is TGTGCCAGCAGCTCCTATAGCGGGAGGGCCACTGGGGCCAACGTCCTGACTTTC. It specifies CASSSYSGRATGANVLTF.

This clonotype occurred many times. The gene calls are TRBV12-3 or TRBV12-4 and TRBJ1-2, with 10 bases lining up with TRBD1. This CDR3 region has 15 residues. V was pared by 4 bases and J by 8 bases, with 10 bases of the junction left unmatched. The CDR3 coding sequence is TGTGCCAGCAGTTCCGGGACAGGGGTCTTCCGCGGCTACACCTTC. The encoded protein is CASSSGTGVFRGYTF.

Only a few counts were recorded for this clonotype. The chain employs TRBV27 and TRBJ2-6, with D tentatively TRBD1 or TRBD2 (7 bases each). V gave up 4 bases and J gave up 4 bases, with 14 bases separating them. This CDR3 has 16 residues. The germline V gene has CDR1 MNHEY and CDR2 SMNVEV (reference sequence). CDR3: CASSSRGGIGANVLTF. For the CDR3, the DNA is TGTGCCAGCAGTTCCAGGGGGGGGATCGGGGCCAACGTCCTGACTTTC.

This clonotype came up many times. V and J are TRBV6-2 or TRBV6-3 and TRBJ2-1; D gene ambiguous. Trimming shortened V by 2 bases and J by 5 bases, and 19 bases separated the two germline ends. Germline CDR1 is MNHEY and CDR2 is SVGEGT. The CDR3 is made up of 17 amino acids. The CDR3 DNA reads TGTGCCAGCAGTTACGTTAAGGGTAAGCTGGCCAACAATGAGCAGTTCTTC. Translated, it gives CASSYVKGKLANNEQFF.

This clonotype was seen at least ten times. V and J are TRBV25-1 and TRBJ2-1, with 10 bases aligning to TRBD2. CDR1 is MGHDK, CDR2 SYGVNS, per germline. The CDR3 contains 16 residues. The V segment lost 3 bases and the J segment 6 bases; nucleotides outside the gene matches: 8. This chain's CDR3 is CASSDPKREGPNEQFF. The DNA for the CDR3 is TGTGCCAGCAGTGATCCTAAGCGGGAGGGCCCCAATGAGCAGTTCTTC.

This clonotype was found many times. The V gene is TRBV7-2, the J gene TRBJ2-2; D perhaps matches TRBD1 (5 bases). Germline V lookup: CDR1 SGHTA, CDR2 FQGNSA. The CDR3 runs to 14 residues. The V end lost 5 bases, the J end lost 5 bases, and 12 bases lay between the germline ends. The CDR3 is CASSNWAGTGELFF. The DNA for the CDR3 is TGTGCCAGCAGCAACTGGGCAGGGACCGGGGAGCTGTTTTTT.

The chain has TRBV28 and TRBJ1-3, with TRBD1 as a possible D gene (6 bases). CDR1 is MDHEN, CDR2 SYDVKM, per germline. V lost 6 bases and J 3 bases, leaving 24 bases between the germline ends. The CDR3 runs to 18 residues. The CDR3 DNA follows: TGTGCCAGCAGCCCGTTATCGTTGAGGGGGATGCGTGGAAACACCATATATTTT. Residues: CASSPLSLRGMRGNTIYF.

This chain links TRBV11-3 with TRBJ2-3; TRBD2 might be the D (5 bases). Germline V CDR1 and CDR2: SGHNT, YENEEA. This CDR3 contains 13 residues. V lost 4 bases and J 6 bases, leaving 11 bases between the germline ends. The CDR3: CASSYTSRDTQYF. DNA for the CDR3: TGTGCCAGCAGCTATACTAGTCGGGATACGCAGTATTTT. Filled out from reference TRBV11-3 and TRBJ2-3, the complete variable domain reads EAGVVQSPRYKIIEKKQPVAFWCNPISGHNTLYWYLQNLGQGPELLIRYENEEAVDDSQLPKDRFSAERLKGVDSTLKIQPAELGDSAVYLCASSYTSRDTQYFGPGTRLTVL.

V usage is TRBV20-1 and J usage is TRBJ2-1; maybe TRBD1 (6 bases). The CDR3 has 16 residues. Germline-derived CDR1 and CDR2 are DFQATT and SNEGSKA (reference sequence). V lost 4 bases and J 0 bases, leaving 16 bases between the germline ends. The CDR3 DNA sequence: TGCAGTGCTATAGGTGGTGACAGGAGCTCCTACAATGAGCAGTTCTTC. Encoded protein: CSAIGGDRSSYNEQFF.

This clonotype was observed many times. The rearrangement joins TRBV10-3 to TRBJ1-2; 7 bases align to TRBD1. V was clipped by 6 bases and J by 1 base; unmatched bases: 8. CDR1 is ENHRY, CDR2 SYGVKD, per germline. The CDR3 sequence is 15 residues long. The CDR3 reads CAIRGTAEFNYGYTF. DNA of the CDR3: TGTGCCATCAGAGGGACAGCCGAATTTAACTATGGCTACACCTTC.